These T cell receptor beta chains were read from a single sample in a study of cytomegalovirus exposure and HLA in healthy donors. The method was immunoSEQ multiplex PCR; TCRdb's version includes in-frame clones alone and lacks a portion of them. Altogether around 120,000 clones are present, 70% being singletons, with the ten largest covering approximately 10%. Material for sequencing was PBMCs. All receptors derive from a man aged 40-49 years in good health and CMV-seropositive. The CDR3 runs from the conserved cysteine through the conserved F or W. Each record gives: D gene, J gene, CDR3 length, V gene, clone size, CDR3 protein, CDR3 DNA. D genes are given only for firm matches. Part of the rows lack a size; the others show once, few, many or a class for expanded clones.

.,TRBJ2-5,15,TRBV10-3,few,CAISESFQGRETQYF,TGTGCCATCAGTGAGTCCTTTCAGGGTAGGGAGACCCAGTACTTC
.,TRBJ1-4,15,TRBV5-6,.,CASSLLTGMEEKLFF,TGTGCCAGCAGCTTACTAACAGGGATGGAAGAAAAACTGTTTTTT
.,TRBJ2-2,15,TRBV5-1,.,CASSASTGETGELFF,TGCGCCAGCAGCGCTTCGACGGGAGAAACCGGGGAGCTGTTTTTT
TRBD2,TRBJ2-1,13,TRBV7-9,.,CASSWVAGNEQFF,TGTGCCAGCAGCTGGGTAGCGGGCAATGAGCAGTTCTTC
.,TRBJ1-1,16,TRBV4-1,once,CASSQDFGRPNTEAFF,TGCGCCAGCAGCCAAGATTTCGGCAGGCCTAACACTGAAGCTTTCTTT
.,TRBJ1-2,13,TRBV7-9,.,CASSAGQYYGYTF,TGTGCCAGCAGCGCCGGACAGTACTATGGCTACACCTTC
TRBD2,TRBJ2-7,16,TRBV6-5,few,CASSYSASGSSYEQYF,TGTGCCAGCAGTTACTCCGCTAGCGGGAGCTCCTACGAGCAGTACTTC
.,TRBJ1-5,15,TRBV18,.,CASSPGPGGNQPQHF,TGTGCCAGCTCACCGGGGCCGGGGGGCAATCAGCCCCAGCATTTT
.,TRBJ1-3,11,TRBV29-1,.,CSVVSGNTIYF,TGCAGCGTCGTCTCTGGAAACACCATATATTTT
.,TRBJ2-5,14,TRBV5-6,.,CASSLPRDRETQYF,TGTGCCAGCAGCTTGCCCAGGGATAGAGAGACCCAGTACTTC
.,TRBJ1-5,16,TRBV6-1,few,CASSQGHGLSNQPQHF,TGTGCCAGCAGTCAAGGACACGGTCTCAGCAATCAGCCCCAGCATTTT
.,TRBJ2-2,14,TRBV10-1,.,CASGESRNTGELFF,TGCGCCAGCGGTGAGTCGAGGAACACCGGGGAGCTGTTTTTT
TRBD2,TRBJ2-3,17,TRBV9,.,CASSVESSGPTTDTQYF,TGTGCCAGCAGCGTAGAGTCTAGCGGGCCGACCACAGATACGCAGTATTTT
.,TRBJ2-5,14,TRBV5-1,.,CASSGGAGEETQYF,TGCGCCAGCAGCGGGGGGGCAGGGGAAGAGACCCAGTACTTC
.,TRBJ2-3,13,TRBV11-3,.,CASSRYPVDTQYF,TGTGCCAGCAGCCGCTACCCTGTAGATACGCAGTATTTT
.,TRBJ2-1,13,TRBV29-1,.,CSAPIGSVNEQFF,TGCAGCGCCCCGATAGGCAGCGTCAATGAGCAGTTCTTC
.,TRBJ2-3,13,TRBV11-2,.,CASSLAGTDTQYF,TGTGCCAGCAGCTTAGCCGGCACAGATACGCAGTATTTT
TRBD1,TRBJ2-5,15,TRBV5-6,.,CASSIRDRGRGTQYF,TGTGCCAGCAGCATCCGGGACAGGGGGCGCGGGACCCAGTACTTC
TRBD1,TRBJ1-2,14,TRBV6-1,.,CASWRQGGIYGYTF,TGTGCCAGCTGGAGACAGGGTGGGATCTATGGCTACACCTTC
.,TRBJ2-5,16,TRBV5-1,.,CASSLDTGPYQETQYF,TGCGCCAGCAGCTTGGATACAGGTCCCTACCAAGAGACCCAGTACTTC
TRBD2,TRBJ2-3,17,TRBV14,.,CASSQYSGRYPTDTQYF,TGTGCCAGCAGCCAATATAGCGGGCGCTATCCCACAGATACGCAGTATTTT
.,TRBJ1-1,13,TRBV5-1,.,CASSLAPRDGAFF,TGCGCCAGCAGCTTGGCCCCCAGGGATGGAGCTTTCTTT
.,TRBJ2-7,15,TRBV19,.,CASSIAGTSSYEQYF,TGTGCCAGTAGTATTGCCGGGACAAGCTCCTACGAGCAGTACTTC
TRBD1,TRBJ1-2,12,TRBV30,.,CAWTGRGRGYTF,TGTGCCTGGACCGGCAGGGGGCGAGGCTACACCTTC
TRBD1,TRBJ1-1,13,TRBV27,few,CASSSSSRGEAFF,TGTGCCAGCAGTTCCAGCAGCAGGGGGGAAGCTTTCTTT
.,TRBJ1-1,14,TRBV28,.,CAIDGGLGNTEAFF,TGTGCCATCGATGGAGGGCTTGGGAACACTGAAGCTTTCTTT
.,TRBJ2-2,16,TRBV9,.,CASSANRDSNTGELFF,TGTGCCAGCAGCGCAAACCGGGACTCAAACACCGGGGAGCTGTTTTTT
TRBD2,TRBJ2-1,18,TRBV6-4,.,CASSPRSGLAGGYNEQFF,TGTGCCAGCAGTCCAAGATCGGGACTAGCGGGAGGGTACAATGAGCAGTTCTTC
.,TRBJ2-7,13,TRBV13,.,CASSPHDSYEQYF,TGTGCCAGCAGTCCACACGACTCCTACGAGCAGTACTTC
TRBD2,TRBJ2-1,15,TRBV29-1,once,CSVEGISGRYNEQFF,TGCAGCGTTGAAGGGATTAGCGGGAGATACAATGAGCAGTTCTTC
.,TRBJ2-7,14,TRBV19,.,CASSQTGSSYEQYF,TGTGCCAGTAGCCAGACTGGTAGCTCCTACGAGCAGTACTTC
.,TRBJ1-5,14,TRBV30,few,CAWNRGGVNQPQHF,TGTGCCTGGAACCGAGGGGGGGTCAATCAGCCCCAGCATTTT
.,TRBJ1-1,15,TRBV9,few,CASSPRTGVNTEAFF,TGTGCCAGCAGCCCCCGCACCGGGGTGAACACTGAAGCTTTCTTT
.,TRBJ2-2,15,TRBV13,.,CASSRQELNTGELFF,TGTGCCAGCAGCCGACAGGAATTGAACACCGGGGAGCTGTTTTTT
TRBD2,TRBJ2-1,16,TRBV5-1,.,CASSPAGGSSYNEQFF,TGCGCCAGCAGCCCGGCCGGCGGGAGCTCCTACAATGAGCAGTTCTTC
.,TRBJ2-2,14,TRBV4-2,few,CASSRGSSTGELFF,TGTGCCAGCAGCAGGGGGTCGAGCACCGGGGAGCTGTTTTTT
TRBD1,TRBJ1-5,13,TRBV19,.,CASSDRRNQPQHF,TGTGCCAGTTCGGACAGGAGGAATCAGCCCCAGCATTTT
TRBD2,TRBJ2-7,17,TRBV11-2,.,CASSLSFQREFFDEQYF,TGTGCCAGCAGCTTAAGTTTCCAGCGGGAGTTTTTCGACGAGCAGTACTTC
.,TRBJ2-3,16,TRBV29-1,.,CSVEGDFASSTDTQYF,TGCAGCGTTGAGGGGGACTTTGCCTCTAGCACAGATACGCAGTATTTT
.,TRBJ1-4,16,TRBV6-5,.,CASSYLTGAANEKLFF,TGTGCCAGCAGTTACCTTACGGGTGCGGCTAATGAAAAACTGTTTTTT
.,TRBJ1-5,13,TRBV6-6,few,CATGYGSNQPQHF,TGTGCCACCGGGTACGGTAGCAATCAGCCCCAGCATTTT
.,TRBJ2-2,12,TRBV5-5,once,CASSQNTGELFF,TGTGCCAGCAGCCAGAACACCGGGGAGCTGTTTTTT
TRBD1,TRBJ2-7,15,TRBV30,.,CAWTPLRDSSYEQYF,TGTGCCTGGACCCCCCTCCGGGACAGCTCCTACGAGCAGTACTTC
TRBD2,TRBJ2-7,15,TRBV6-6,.,CASRPGTSGSYEQYF,TGTGCCAGCAGGCCTGGGACTAGCGGCTCCTACGAGCAGTACTTC
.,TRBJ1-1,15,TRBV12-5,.,CASGRGQLGDTEAFF,TGTGCTAGTGGTCGCGGTCAGTTAGGGGACACTGAAGCTTTCTTT
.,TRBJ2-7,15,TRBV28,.,CASTSLPHNSYEQYF,TGTGCCAGCACTTCTTTGCCCCACAACTCCTACGAGCAGTACTTC
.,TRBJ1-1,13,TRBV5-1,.,CASSFRVNTEAFF,TGCGCCAGCAGCTTCAGGGTGAACACTGAAGCTTTCTTT
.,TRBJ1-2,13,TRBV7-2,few,CASSLGTAYRYTF,TGTGCCAGCAGCTTAGGGACAGCTTATCGCTACACCTTC
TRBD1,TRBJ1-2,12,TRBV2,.,CASSNPGGGYTF,TGTGCCAGCAGTAATCCAGGGGGCGGCTACACCTTC
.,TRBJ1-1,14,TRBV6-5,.,CASYPGTPNTEAFF,TGTGCCAGTTACCCCGGGACACCGAACACTGAAGCTTTCTTT
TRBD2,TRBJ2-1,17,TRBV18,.,CASSLGTSGSPYNEQFF,TGTGCCAGCTCACTGGGGACTAGCGGGAGTCCGTACAATGAGCAGTTCTTC
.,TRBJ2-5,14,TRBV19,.,CASSKKDIQETQYF,TGTGCCAGTAGTAAAAAGGACATTCAAGAGACCCAGTACTTC
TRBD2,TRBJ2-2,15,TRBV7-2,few,CASSSSGRSAGELFF,TGTGCCAGCAGCTCTAGCGGGAGGTCTGCCGGGGAGCTGTTTTTT
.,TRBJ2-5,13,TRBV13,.,CASSFSSQETQYF,TGTGCCAGCAGCTTTAGTAGCCAAGAGACCCAGTACTTC
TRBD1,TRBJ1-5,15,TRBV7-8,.,CASSLGTGGNQPQHF,TGTGCCAGCAGCTTAGGGACAGGGGGTAATCAGCCCCAGCATTTT
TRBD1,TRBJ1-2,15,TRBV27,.,CASRDRLTGNYGYTF,TGTGCCAGCAGGGACAGGCTGACGGGCAACTATGGCTACACCTTC
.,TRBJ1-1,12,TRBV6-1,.,CASRGGETEAFF,TGTGCCAGCAGAGGGGGAGAGACTGAAGCTTTCTTT
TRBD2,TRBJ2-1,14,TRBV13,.,CASYLAGGGNEQFF,TGTGCCAGCTACTTAGCGGGAGGAGGGAATGAGCAGTTCTTC
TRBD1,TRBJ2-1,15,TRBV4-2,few,CASSPAQGDYNEQFF,TGTGCCAGCAGCCCCGCCCAGGGGGACTACAATGAGCAGTTCTTC
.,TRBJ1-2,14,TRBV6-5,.,CASSRGQANYGYTF,TGTGCCAGCAGCCGGGGACAAGCTAACTATGGCTACACCTTC